This record concerns one TCR beta chain sequence. The sample is drawn from a study of response to subunit inactivated influenza vaccine. TCRdb reprocessed the RT-PCR reads via MiXCR and lists one record per CDR3 protein. This table holds 860,000 or so distinct CDR3 sequences, 21% found once. With 1 base removed from V and 6 bases from J, the gap between germline ends came to 7 bases. Germline V CDR1 and CDR2: SGDLS, YYNGEE. The CDR3 has 12 amino acids. The rearrangement links TRBV9 to TRBJ1-1, with D unclear. The origin of this receptor is a man aged 45-60 years who received an inactivated influenza vaccine. The specimen comprised PBMCs from blood, sampled more than 4 days after vaccination. The CDR3 loop reads CASSVNQAEAFF. As DNA, the CDR3 is TGTGCCAGCAGCGTAAACCAGGCTGAAGCTTTCTTT.